Sequencing of this T cell receptor (beta chain) was carried out in a study of shared clonotypes between healthy human individuals. A word on this clone: Its target is unknown.

Each sample came from a Caucasian adult donor living in Nashville, Tennessee. The run depth of the assay was deep. Sequencing was performed with immunoSEQ multiplex PCR; in TCRdb, only in-frame clones are kept and a portion is missing. Seen here are over 2 million clones, 92% observed once, and the top ten hold more than 0.35%. The germline gives CDR1 LGHNT, CDR2 FRNRAP. V gave up 5 bases and J gave up 3 bases, with 8 bases separating them. This CDR3 comprises 13 residues. General study results and limits: Naive subsets tended to show greater estimated richness than memory subsets. Enrolling few donors narrowed the genetic and exposure-history diversity that was represented.

V gene TRBV12-5 combines with J gene TRBJ1-5; maybe TRBD1 (5 bases). The sample comprised naive CD4+ T cells from PBMCs. Subset specified: CD45RA+ positively selected. This TCR came from a man in his late teens or twenties in good health. Some clones in this sample may be carry-over from other donors' samples. In DNA form, the CDR3 reads TGTGCTAGTGGTACGGGACTCAATCAGCCCCAGCATTTT. This translates into CASGTGLNQPQHF.